The clone carrying this T cell receptor beta chain has a count of ten or more. Its target is unknown. These data are taken from a study of T cells in Graves' hyperthyroidism and ophthalmopathy. Study observations and caveats: From stable hyperthyroidism, ophthalmopathy was separated by a 13 V-J model.

Researchers took RNA transcripts and amplified the TCR beta CDR3 regions from them. The HTBI set primed first-round TCR CDR3 RT-PCR. TCRdb re-derived calls from the multiplex PCR reads in MiXCR, one entry per CDR3 protein. The top ten clones hold roughly 15% of a sample with roughly 720,000 distinct CDR3 sequences, 17% of them seen once. The sequencing input was blood. The source of this sequence is a man aged 50 or older with Graves' hyperthyroidism.

For the CDR3, the DNA is TGTGCCAGCAGTTTATTTCCAGAAGGCTATGGCTACACCTTC. As protein: CASSLFPEGYGYTF. V is TRBV28 and J is TRBJ1-2; no firm D call. Trimming took 1 base from V and 4 from J, leaving 10 bases between them. This CDR3 region has 14 residues. Per germline, CDR1 MDHEN and CDR2 SYDVKM.